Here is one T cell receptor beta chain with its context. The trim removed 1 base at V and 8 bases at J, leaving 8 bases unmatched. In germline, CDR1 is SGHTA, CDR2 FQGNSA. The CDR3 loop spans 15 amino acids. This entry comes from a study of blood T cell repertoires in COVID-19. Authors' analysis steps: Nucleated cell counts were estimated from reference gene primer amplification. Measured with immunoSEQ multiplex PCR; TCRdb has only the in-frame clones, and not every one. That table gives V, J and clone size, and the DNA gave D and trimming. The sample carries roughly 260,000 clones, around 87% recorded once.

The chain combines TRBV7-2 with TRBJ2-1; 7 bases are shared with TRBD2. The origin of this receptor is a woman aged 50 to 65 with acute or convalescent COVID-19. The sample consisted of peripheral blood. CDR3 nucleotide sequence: TGTGCCAGCAGCTTAGTCACGGGAGGTGGGGATGAGCAGTTCTTC. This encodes CASSLVTGGGDEQFF.